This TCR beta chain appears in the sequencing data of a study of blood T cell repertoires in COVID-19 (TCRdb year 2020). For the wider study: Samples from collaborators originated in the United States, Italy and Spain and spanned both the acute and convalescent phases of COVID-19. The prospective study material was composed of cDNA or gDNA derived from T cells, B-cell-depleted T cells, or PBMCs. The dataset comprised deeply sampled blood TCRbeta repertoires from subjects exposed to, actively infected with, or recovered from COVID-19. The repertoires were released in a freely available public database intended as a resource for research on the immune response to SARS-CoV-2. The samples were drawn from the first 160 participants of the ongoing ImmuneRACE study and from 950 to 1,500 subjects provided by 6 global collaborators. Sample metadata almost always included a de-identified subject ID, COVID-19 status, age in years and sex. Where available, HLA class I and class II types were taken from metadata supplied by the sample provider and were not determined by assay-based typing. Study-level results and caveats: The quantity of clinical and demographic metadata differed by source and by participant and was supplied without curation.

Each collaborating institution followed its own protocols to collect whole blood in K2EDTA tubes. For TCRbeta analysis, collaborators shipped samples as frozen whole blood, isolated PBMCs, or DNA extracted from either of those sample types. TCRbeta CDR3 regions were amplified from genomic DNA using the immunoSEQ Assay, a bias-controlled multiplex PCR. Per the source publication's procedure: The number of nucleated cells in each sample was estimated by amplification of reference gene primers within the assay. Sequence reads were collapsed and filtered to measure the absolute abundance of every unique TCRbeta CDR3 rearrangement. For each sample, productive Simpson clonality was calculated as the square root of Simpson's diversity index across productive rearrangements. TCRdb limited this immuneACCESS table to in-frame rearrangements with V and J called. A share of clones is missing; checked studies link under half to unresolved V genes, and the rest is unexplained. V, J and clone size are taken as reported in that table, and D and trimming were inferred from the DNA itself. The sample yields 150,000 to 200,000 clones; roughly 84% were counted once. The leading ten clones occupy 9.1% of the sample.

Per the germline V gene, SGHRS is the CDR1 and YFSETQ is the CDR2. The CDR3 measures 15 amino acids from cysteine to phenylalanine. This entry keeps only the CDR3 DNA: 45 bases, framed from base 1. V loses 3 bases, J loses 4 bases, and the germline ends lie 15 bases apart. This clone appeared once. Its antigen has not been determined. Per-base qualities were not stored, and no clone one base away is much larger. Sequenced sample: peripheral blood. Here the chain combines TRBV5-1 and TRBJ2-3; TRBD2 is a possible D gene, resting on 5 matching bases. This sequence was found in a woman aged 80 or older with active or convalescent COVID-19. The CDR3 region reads CASSSVEASPDTQYF. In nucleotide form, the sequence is TGCGCCAGCAGCTCCGTCGAGGCTAGCCCAGATACGCAGTATTTT.